The entry below gives a single T cell receptor (beta chain) sequence along with its context. What it binds is unknown. Germline trimming cut 5 bases from V and 2 bases from J; bases unmatched to any gene: 16. From germline, CDR1 is LNHDA and CDR2 SQIVND (reference sequence). The CDR3 totals 21 residues. This table comes from immunoSEQ multiplex PCR, and its TCRdb copy is limited to in-frame clones, with some not included. The repertoire holds approximately 100,000 clones, with approximately 81% as singletons. The data are from a study of radiotherapy plus CTLA-4 blockade in lung cancer. Study overall: Objective responses arose in around a sixth of patients, and 25% to 35% experienced disease control.

Study observations and caveats: Blood-borne expansion of tumor-derived TCR clones followed radiotherapy plus ipilimumab. Early clone dynamics of blood T cells, plus interferon-beta, reportedly predicted response best.

Sample: peripheral blood, taken from a patient treated with radiotherapy plus ipilimumab. The origin of this receptor is a human donor with non-small cell lung cancer that progressed on radiotherapy plus ipilimumab. Some clones in this sample may be carry-over from other donors' samples. The V gene is TRBV19, the J gene TRBJ2-6; 12 bases map to TRBD2. Here the CDR3 reads CASSPTRGASGGDTGANVLTF. The CDR3 DNA follows: TGTGCCAGTAGTCCCACCCGGGGGGCTAGCGGGGGGGACACTGGGGCCAACGTCCTGACTTTC.